Listed below are T cell receptor beta chains from one sample, sequenced in a study of cytotoxic CD8 clonotypes in ibrutinib-treated CLL. Repertoires were generated with immunoSEQ multiplex PCR, while TCRdb's copy carries only in-frame clones and drops some. The table includes roughly 330,000 clones, roughly 67% detected once. The specimen comprised PBMCs, sampled after 36 months of ibrutinib treatment. Every receptor here comes from a human donor with chronic lymphocytic leukemia. The CDR3 runs from the conserved cysteine through the conserved F or W. D genes are given only for firm matches. Clone size appears in some rows only: once, few, many, or a class for an expanded clone.

-	TRBV7-2	TRBJ2-2	-	CASSLFSELFF	TGTGCCAGCAGCTTATTCTCGGAGCTGTTTTTT
-	TRBV10-3	TRBJ2-7	-	CAISRGAADPYEQYF	TGTGCCATCAGTCGAGGGGCAGCGGACCCCTACGAGCAGTACTTC
few	TRBV10-1	TRBJ2-3	-	CASSVGLLTDTQYF	TGCGCCAGCAGTGTGGGACTCCTAACAGATACGCAGTATTTT
-	TRBV5-1	TRBJ2-5	-	CASSLPAEETQYF	TGCGCCAGCAGCTTGCCGGCCGAAGAGACCCAGTACTTC
-	TRBV18	TRBJ2-3	-	CASSPPRLGGTDTQYF	TGTGCCAGCTCACCACCTCGACTAGGGGGGACAGATACGCAGTATTTT
-	TRBV27	TRBJ2-7	-	CASIAGPYEQYF	TGTGCCAGCATTGCAGGTCCCTACGAGCAGTACTTC
few	TRBV9	TRBJ2-7	-	CASSPDSGRGEQYF	TGTGCCAGCAGCCCGGATTCGGGACGGGGGGAGCAGTACTTC
once	TRBV5-6	TRBJ2-2	TRBD1	CASSLADRGHTGELFF	TGTGCCAGCAGCTTGGCGGACAGGGGGCATACCGGGGAGCTGTTTTTT
-	TRBV19	TRBJ1-1	-	CASSLLWTPNTEAFF	TGTGCCAGTAGTCTCCTTTGGACCCCGAACACTGAAGCTTTCTTT
-	TRBV6-5	TRBJ2-7	-	CASSYGQYFYEQYF	TGTGCCAGCAGTTACGGGCAGTACTTCTACGAGCAGTACTTC
-	TRBV28	TRBJ2-2	TRBD1	CASSSVDRVRTGELFF	TGTGCCAGCAGTTCAGTTGACAGGGTTCGCACCGGGGAGCTGTTTTTT
-	TRBV9	TRBJ1-2	-	CASSVEPGSGYGYTF	TGTGCCAGCAGCGTAGAGCCCGGGTCGGGCTATGGCTACACCTTC
-	TRBV7-6	TRBJ1-1	-	CASSLIRLGRGAGTEAFF	TGTGCCAGCAGCTTAATTCGCTTGGGGCGCGGGGCGGGAACTGAAGCTTTCTTT
-	TRBV13	TRBJ2-3	TRBD2	CASSLGGPGGTDTQYF	TGTGCCAGCAGCTTAGGCGGTCCGGGGGGAACAGATACGCAGTATTTT
-	TRBV14	TRBJ2-1	TRBD1	CASGDRDYNEQFF	TGTGCCAGCGGGGACAGGGACTACAATGAGCAGTTCTTC
once	TRBV13	TRBJ2-7	-	CASSSGQLSREQYF	TGTGCCAGCAGCTCCGGACAGCTGTCTCGCGAGCAGTACTTC
-	TRBV2	TRBJ1-1	-	CASSAGGYLNTEAFF	TGTGCCAGCAGTGCGGGTGGGTATTTGAACACTGAAGCTTTCTTT
-	TRBV29-1	TRBJ1-4	-	CSVEIQIGEKLFF	TGCAGCGTTGAGATCCAGATCGGCGAAAAACTGTTTTTT
-	TRBV4-1	TRBJ1-4	-	CASGAGAGQKKLFF	TGCGCCAGCGGGGCGGGGGCAGGCCAGAAAAAACTGTTTTTT
few	TRBV4-1	TRBJ2-7	-	CASSQGPWAASYEQYF	TGCGCCAGCAGCCAAGGTCCATGGGCCGCGTCCTACGAGCAGTACTTC
-	TRBV4-1	TRBJ2-7	-	CASSQDDYYEQYF	TGCGCCAGCAGCCAAGATGACTACTACGAGCAGTACTTC
-	TRBV5-6	TRBJ2-7	TRBD2	CASSRRLAGWRVHEQYF	TGTGCCAGCAGCCGGAGACTAGCGGGGTGGAGGGTCCACGAGCAGTACTTC
few	TRBV4-1	TRBJ1-6	-	CASSQARQPSRVSPLHF	TGCGCCAGCAGCCAAGCACGACAGCCGTCCCGGGTTTCACCCCTCCACTTT
-	TRBV5-1	TRBJ2-3	TRBD1	CASSLNTGGDTDTQYF	TGCGCCAGCAGCTTGAATACAGGGGGAGACACAGATACGCAGTATTTT
-	TRBV18	TRBJ2-1	TRBD2	CASSLHRPGLDYNEQFF	TGTGCCAGCTCACTCCATCGCCCGGGACTAGATTACAATGAGCAGTTCTTC
-	TRBV28	TRBJ1-5	-	CASSSPGGIRDNQPQHF	TGTGCCAGCAGTTCCCCAGGAGGGATCAGGGACAATCAGCCCCAGCATTTT
-	TRBV9	TRBJ2-3	TRBD2	CASSPGFREGPEDTQYF	TGTGCCAGCAGCCCTGGTTTCAGGGAGGGACCAGAAGATACGCAGTATTTT
-	TRBV7-8	TRBJ2-7	TRBD1	CASSSGQGRHEQYF	TGTGCCAGCAGCTCGGGACAGGGGCGCCACGAGCAGTACTTC
once	TRBV10-2	TRBJ2-7	-	CASSEFGRGTSYEQYF	TGCGCCAGCAGTGAGTTTGGGCGGGGGACATCCTACGAGCAGTACTTC
-	TRBV9	TRBJ2-7	TRBD2	CASSVASGKLYEQYF	TGTGCCAGCAGCGTAGCTAGCGGAAAACTATACGAGCAGTACTTC
few	TRBV5-1	TRBJ2-3	-	CASSTRTDTQYF	TGCGCCAGCAGCACGCGCACAGATACGCAGTATTTT
few	TRBV2	TRBJ2-2	-	CASRLPGADTGELFF	TGTGCCAGCAGACTTCCCGGGGCCGACACCGGGGAGCTGTTTTTT
-	TRBV27	TRBJ2-7	-	CASSPYRTVYEQYF	TGTGCCAGCAGCCCATATCGCACGGTCTACGAGCAGTACTTC
-	TRBV18	TRBJ2-1	TRBD2	CASSPRLAGTKPYNEQFF	TGTGCCAGCTCACCACGGCTAGCGGGGACGAAACCCTACAATGAGCAGTTCTTC
-	TRBV9	TRBJ2-1	-	CASSVVTRYNEQFF	TGTGCCAGCAGCGTAGTGACGAGATACAATGAGCAGTTCTTC
few	TRBV6-5	TRBJ2-4	-	CASTLGPKNIQYF	TGTGCCAGCACCTTGGGTCCCAAAAACATTCAGTACTTC
-	TRBV5-1	TRBJ1-2	-	CASSLEGVVYGYTF	TGCGCCAGCAGCTTGGAAGGGGTAGTCTATGGCTACACCTTC
few	TRBV12-5	TRBJ2-7	TRBD2	CATGLAGPGEQYF	TGTGCTACGGGACTAGCGGGCCCCGGGGAGCAGTACTTC
few	TRBV2	TRBJ2-2	-	CASSEARGGELFF	TGTGCCAGCAGTGAAGCGAGGGGCGGGGAGCTGTTTTTT
few	TRBV27	TRBJ2-7	TRBD1	CASSLYGTAYEQYF	TGTGCCAGCAGTTTATACGGGACAGCCTACGAGCAGTACTTC
-	TRBV10-3	TRBJ2-7	-	CAISEKGSYEQYF	TGTGCCATCAGTGAAAAGGGTTCCTACGAGCAGTACTTC
once	TRBV9	TRBJ2-1	TRBD1	CASSARTGANNEQFF	TGTGCCAGCAGCGCCCGGACAGGGGCTAACAATGAGCAGTTCTTC
-	TRBV4-1	TRBJ2-1	TRBD2	CASSQVAGPLNEQFF	TGCGCCAGCAGCCAAGTAGCGGGACCCCTCAATGAGCAGTTCTTC